This T cell receptor beta chain was found in a study of T cell responses to AZD1222 COVID-19 vaccine. Study-level results: Per reports, nearly half of all spike-specific TCRs target regions that are unmutated in variants. Only five or six people who got AZD1222 tested seropositive at baseline. Spike was spanned by vaccine-associated CD4 TCRs, with dominance at 160-218 and 743-854. Donors were mostly white British, more females; clonal diversity possibly underestimated.

From germline, CDR1 is LNHDA and CDR2 SQIVND (reference sequence). Trimming removed 4 bases from V and 2 bases from J; junction bases left unmatched: 7. The CDR3 consists of 15 residues. As for this clone: Antigen unknown.

Only in-frame clones appear in the TCRdb table, and some are missing; sequencing was by immunoSEQ multiplex PCR. The sample consists of 150,000 to 200,000 clones, more than 75% of them appearing once. The genes are TRBV19 and TRBJ2-7, with 8 bases that match TRBD2. Sequencing used peripheral blood, obtained 28 days after the second AZD1222 dose. This clonotype originated in an adult who received the AZD1222 COVID-19 vaccine. CDR3 sequence: CASSRLAGGAYEQYF. The CDR3 DNA is TGTGCCAGTAGTAGGCTAGCGGGTGGGGCCTACGAGCAGTACTTC.